The source of this TCR beta chain is a study of cytotoxic CD8 clonotypes in ibrutinib-treated CLL. Assay used: immunoSEQ multiplex PCR; TCRdb lists only in-frame clones, some missing. The data hold some 200,000 clones, with 70% observed a single time. The CDR3 extends over 13 amino acids. V was shortened by 2 bases and J by 8 bases, with 9 bases between the two germline ends. CDR1 and CDR2 (germline): SGHDN, FVKESK. This chain joins TRBV14 and TRBJ1-4; D remains ambiguous. The input for sequencing was PBMCs, taken after 12 months of ibrutinib treatment. This TCR came from a human donor with chronic lymphocytic leukemia. The CDR3 protein is CASSQRYGEKLFF. The CDR3 DNA reads as TGTGCCAGCAGCCAACGGTACGGAGAAAAACTGTTTTTT.